This is a list of T cell receptor beta chains from one sample in a study of blood T cell repertoires in COVID-19. This table comes from immunoSEQ multiplex PCR, and its TCRdb copy is limited to in-frame clones, with some not included. Of a few hundred thousand clones in the sample, approximately 81% were seen once. Sequencing was done on a sample of PBMCs or T cells enriched from blood (not recorded which). The origin of the receptors is a man in his forties who had recovered from COVID-19. Both conserved end residues are part of each CDR3. Each record gives: D gene, V gene, J gene, clone size, CDR3 DNA, CDR3 protein. A D gene is named only where the DNA matches it firmly. Clone sizes are given selectively: once, few, many, or a class where the clone is expanded.

D: .
V: TRBV14
J: TRBJ2-1
size: .
DNA: TGTGCCAGCAGCCCAACGGGACAGGGATCGCTAGCGGGACTTTACAATGAGCAGTTCTTC
CDR3: CASSPTGQGSLAGLYNEQFF

D: .
V: TRBV6-2/TRBV6-3
J: TRBJ1-5
size: .
DNA: TGTGCCAGCAGTCCGCCCCTAAGGAGTGTGGGCAATCAGCCCCAGCATTTT
CDR3: CASSPPLRSVGNQPQHF

D: TRBD1
V: TRBV24-1
J: TRBJ2-5
size: .
DNA: TGTGCCACCAGTGCAACGGGACAGCAAGAGACCCAGTACTTC
CDR3: CATSATGQQETQYF

D: TRBD1
V: TRBV5-5
J: TRBJ2-2
size: .
DNA: TGTGCCAGCAGCTGGGGACAGGGTAGCGGGGAGCTGTTTTTT
CDR3: CASSWGQGSGELFF

D: TRBD2
V: TRBV4-1
J: TRBJ2-5
size: .
DNA: TGCGCCAGCAGCCGCAGACCGACTAGCGGGAGGGCCGTATTCGAGACCCAGTACTTC
CDR3: CASSRRPTSGRAVFETQYF

D: TRBD2
V: TRBV5-4
J: TRBJ2-2
size: once
DNA: TGTGCCAGCAGCTCACCCACTAGCGGGAGGGCCGGCGGGGAGCTGTTTTTT
CDR3: CASSSPTSGRAGGELFF

D: TRBD2
V: TRBV19
J: TRBJ2-5
size: .
DNA: TGTGCGATCCCCCTAGCGGGAGATGAGACCCAGTACTTC
CDR3: CAIPLAGDETQYF

D: .
V: TRBV2
J: TRBJ1-1
size: .
DNA: TGTGCCAGCAGTGAAGCGCTTAATTTTGGACTCCGGGAGGACACTGAAGCTTTCTTT
CDR3: CASSEALNFGLREDTEAFF

D: TRBD1
V: TRBV28
J: TRBJ2-4
size: .
DNA: TGTGCCAGCAGAAGACAGGGGGCAAATGACATTCAGTACTTC
CDR3: CASRRQGANDIQYF

D: TRBD1
V: TRBV6-2/TRBV6-3
J: TRBJ2-3
size: .
DNA: TGTGCCAGCAGTTACACGTCAACAGGGGCCCAACCCACAGATACGCAGTATTTT
CDR3: CASSYTSTGAQPTDTQYF

D: .
V: TRBV4-2
J: TRBJ2-3
size: .
DNA: TGTGCCAGCAGCCAAGTGGTGGACTTATACACAGATACGCAGTATTTT
CDR3: CASSQVVDLYTDTQYF

D: .
V: TRBV13
J: TRBJ1-4
size: .
DNA: TGTGCCAGCAGCGTTAATACGGGATTCGATGAAAAACTGTTTTTT
CDR3: CASSVNTGFDEKLFF

D: TRBD2
V: TRBV30
J: TRBJ2-1
size: .
DNA: TGTGCCTGGAGCGGACTAGCGGACAATGAGCAGTTCTTC
CDR3: CAWSGLADNEQFF

D: .
V: TRBV7-6
J: TRBJ2-5
size: .
DNA: TGTGCCAGCAGCTTAGTCGTCTCGTACCAAGAGACCCAGTACTTC
CDR3: CASSLVVSYQETQYF

D: .
V: TRBV12-3/TRBV12-4
J: TRBJ1-5
size: .
DNA: TGTGCCAGCAGCCTAAGAAATGAGGCGCAGCATTTT
CDR3: CASSLRNEAQHF

D: TRBD1
V: TRBV5-4
J: TRBJ2-7
size: .
DNA: TGTGCCAGCAGCTTAGCCGACAGGGGCTACGAGCAGTACTTC
CDR3: CASSLADRGYEQYF

D: TRBD2
V: TRBV10-3
J: TRBJ2-7
size: .
DNA: TGTGCCATCAGGGCGGGAGGGTACGAGCAGTACTTC
CDR3: CAIRAGGYEQYF

D: TRBD2
V: TRBV5-6
J: TRBJ2-5
size: .
DNA: TGTGCCAGCAGCGCCATGTCTAGCGGGAGTCAGGCGGGGACCCAGTACTTC
CDR3: CASSAMSSGSQAGTQYF

D: TRBD1
V: TRBV18
J: TRBJ1-5
size: .
DNA: TGTGCCAGCTCTCAAATTAGGGACAGGGGCAATCAGCCCCAGCATTTT
CDR3: CASSQIRDRGNQPQHF

D: .
V: TRBV6-5
J: TRBJ2-2
size: .
DNA: TGTGCCAGCAGTTATTCAGGGACCGGGGAGCTGTTTTTT
CDR3: CASSYSGTGELFF

D: .
V: TRBV7-9
J: TRBJ2-7
size: .
DNA: TGTGCCAGCAGCTTAGGGCAGGTAACCTACGAGCAGTACTTC
CDR3: CASSLGQVTYEQYF

D: .
V: TRBV30
J: TRBJ2-3
size: .
DNA: TGTGCCTGGAATTCGGGGACAGATACGCAGTATTTT
CDR3: CAWNSGTDTQYF

D: .
V: TRBV30
J: TRBJ2-1
size: .
DNA: .
CDR3: CAWSSSVAGGTILF

D: TRBD1
V: TRBV3-1/TRBV3-2
J: TRBJ1-1
size: .
DNA: TGTGCCAGCAGCCCGACAGGGGGGAACACTGAAGCTTTCTTT
CDR3: CASSPTGGNTEAFF

D: TRBD2
V: TRBV7-8
J: TRBJ2-7
size: .
DNA: TGTGCCAGCAGCCTCGGACTAGCGGGACGACAGTCCTACGAGCAGTACTTC
CDR3: CASSLGLAGRQSYEQYF

D: TRBD1
V: TRBV24-1
J: TRBJ2-3
size: .
DNA: TGTGCCACCAGTAGTCCCGGGACAGGGGATTCGGCGCAGTATTTT
CDR3: CATSSPGTGDSAQYF

D: TRBD2
V: TRBV6-2/TRBV6-3
J: TRBJ2-2
size: .
DNA: TGTGCCAGCAGTTCGGGCGGGAGCGGAACCGGGGAGCTGTTTTTT
CDR3: CASSSGGSGTGELFF

D: TRBD1
V: TRBV28
J: TRBJ2-1
size: .
DNA: TGTGCCAGCAGCCGGGGACAGGTCTACAATGAGCAGTTCTTC
CDR3: CASSRGQVYNEQFF

D: .
V: TRBV7-9
J: TRBJ2-2
size: .
DNA: TGTGCCAGCAGCTTACTCAGATACACCGGGGAGCTGTTTTTT
CDR3: CASSLLRYTGELFF

D: TRBD2
V: TRBV2
J: TRBJ2-2
size: .
DNA: TGTGCCAGCAGTACTAGCGGGAGTGGCGGCACCGGGGAGCTGTTTTTT
CDR3: CASSTSGSGGTGELFF

D: .
V: TRBV7-2
J: TRBJ2-7
size: .
DNA: TGTGCCAGCAGCCCCCAAGGAGCGTCGTACGAGCAGTACTTC
CDR3: CASSPQGASYEQYF

D: TRBD1
V: TRBV18
J: TRBJ1-5
size: .
DNA: TGTGCCAGCTCACCTATGGGACAGGGCTCCGGCCAGCCCCAGCATTTT
CDR3: CASSPMGQGSGQPQHF

D: TRBD1
V: TRBV19
J: TRBJ1-5
size: .
DNA: TGTGCCAGTAGTAAGGCGGGACAGGGGTTCCATCAGCCCCAGCATTTT
CDR3: CASSKAGQGFHQPQHF

D: .
V: TRBV27
J: TRBJ1-1
size: .
DNA: TGTGCCAGCAGCAGCGTCACATCGAACACTGAAGCTTTCTTT
CDR3: CASSSVTSNTEAFF

D: TRBD1
V: TRBV7-2
J: TRBJ2-7
size: .
DNA: TGTGCCAGCAGCTTAGCCGAGACAGGGGGTTACGAGCAGTACTTC
CDR3: CASSLAETGGYEQYF

D: .
V: TRBV7-8
J: TRBJ1-5
size: few
DNA: TGTGCCAGCAGCCCCGTCGCCGGGCCCCAGCATTTT
CDR3: CASSPVAGPQHF

D: .
V: TRBV9
J: TRBJ1-2
size: few
DNA: TGTGCCAGCAGCCCTAGCGCGGGGCCGGGTGGCTACACCTTC
CDR3: CASSPSAGPGGYTF

D: .
V: TRBV13
J: TRBJ1-1
size: .
DNA: TGTGCCAGCAGCTTCGGGGGAGGTGACACTGAAGCTTTCTTT
CDR3: CASSFGGGDTEAFF

D: .
V: TRBV20-1
J: TRBJ2-1
size: .
DNA: TGCAGTGCTGTTAGCGTACCTGAGCAGTTCTTC
CDR3: CSAVSVPEQFF

D: .
V: TRBV30
J: TRBJ2-7
size: once
DNA: TGTGCCTGGAGTGGAGGGTTTACTAGCCGGTCTGGCGAGCAGTACTTC
CDR3: CAWSGGFTSRSGEQYF

D: TRBD2
V: TRBV10-3
J: TRBJ2-7
size: .
DNA: TGTGCCATCAGCGGGACTAGCGGGAGGGCCCTCTACGAGCAGTACTTC
CDR3: CAISGTSGRALYEQYF

D: .
V: TRBV2
J: TRBJ1-4
size: .
DNA: TGTGCCAGCAGTGTTAGGGGTATTAATGAAAAACTGTTTTTT
CDR3: CASSVRGINEKLFF

D: TRBD1
V: TRBV29-1
J: TRBJ1-1
size: .
DNA: TGCAGCGTACCGGCAGGGGGCTATCCGAACACTGAAGCTTTCTTT
CDR3: CSVPAGGYPNTEAFF

D: .
V: TRBV11-2
J: TRBJ2-3
size: .
DNA: TGTGCCAGCAGCTTAGTTAGGGAGGATACGCAGTATTTT
CDR3: CASSLVREDTQYF

D: TRBD2
V: TRBV11-2
J: TRBJ2-7
size: .
DNA: TGTGCCAGCAGCTCTCCCACCGGGACTATCTACGAGCAGTACTTC
CDR3: CASSSPTGTIYEQYF